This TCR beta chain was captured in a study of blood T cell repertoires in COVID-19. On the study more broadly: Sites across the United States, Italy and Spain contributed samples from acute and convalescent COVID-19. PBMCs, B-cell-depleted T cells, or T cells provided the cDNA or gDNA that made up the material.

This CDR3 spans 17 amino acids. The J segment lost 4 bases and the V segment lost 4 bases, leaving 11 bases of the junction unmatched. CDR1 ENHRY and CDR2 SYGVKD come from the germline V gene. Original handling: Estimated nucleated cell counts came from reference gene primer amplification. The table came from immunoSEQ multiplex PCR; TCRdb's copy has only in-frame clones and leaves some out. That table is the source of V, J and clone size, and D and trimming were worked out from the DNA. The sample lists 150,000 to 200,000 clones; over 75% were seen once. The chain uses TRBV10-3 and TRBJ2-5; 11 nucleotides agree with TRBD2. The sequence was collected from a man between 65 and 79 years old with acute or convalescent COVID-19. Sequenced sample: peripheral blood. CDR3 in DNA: TGTGCCATCAGTGGGCCTAGCGGGGGGTCTGGTCGAGAGACCCAGTACTTC. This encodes CAISGPSGGSGRETQYF.